The present TCR beta chain was sequenced within a study of cytotoxic CD8 clonotypes in ibrutinib-treated CLL. As for the study in general: Partial response was seen in around 25 patients and complete response in 2; after median around 69 months, around 15 stayed remitted, about 12 progressed.

Generated by immunoSEQ multiplex PCR, the TCRdb table keeps only in-frame clones and is missing some. This table has 150,000 or so clones, roughly 80% appearing once. Germline V CDR1 and CDR2: LNHDA, SQIVND (reference sequence). Trimming shortened V by 6 bases and J by 2 bases, and 8 bases separated the two germline ends. The CDR3 runs to 14 residues. The gene calls are TRBV19 and TRBJ2-6; TRBD2 might be the D (5 bases). The TCR sequence derives from a human donor with chronic lymphocytic leukemia. The material was PBMCs, obtained after 12 months of ibrutinib treatment. The CDR3 coding sequence is TGTGCCAGTAGAGAGGGTACTGGGGCCAACGTCCTGACTTTC. Its protein product is CASREGTGANVLTF. Complete variable domain (other parts from reference TRBV19 and TRBJ2-6): DGGITQSPKYLFRKEGQNVTLSCEQNLNHDAMYWYRQDPGQGLRLIYYSQIVNDFQKGDIAEGYSVSREKKESFPLTVTSAQKNPTAFYLCASREGTGANVLTFGAGSRLTVL.